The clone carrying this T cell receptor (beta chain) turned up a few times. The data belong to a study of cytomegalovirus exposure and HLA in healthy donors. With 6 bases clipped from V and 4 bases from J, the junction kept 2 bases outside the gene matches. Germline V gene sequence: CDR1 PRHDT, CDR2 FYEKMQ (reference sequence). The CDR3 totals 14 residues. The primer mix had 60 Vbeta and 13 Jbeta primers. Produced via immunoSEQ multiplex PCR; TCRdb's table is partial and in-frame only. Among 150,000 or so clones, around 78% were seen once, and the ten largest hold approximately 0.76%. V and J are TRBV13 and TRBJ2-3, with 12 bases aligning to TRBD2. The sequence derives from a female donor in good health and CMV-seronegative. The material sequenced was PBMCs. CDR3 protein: CASSPSGGADTQYF. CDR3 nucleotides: TGTGCCAGCAGTCCTAGCGGGGGGGCAGATACGCAGTATTTT.